The 5 T cell receptor beta chains in this list originate from one sample, sequenced in a study of blood T cell repertoires in COVID-19. TCRdb keeps only in-frame clones here, not all; method: immunoSEQ multiplex PCR. The sample contains just under 150,000 clones, about 89% of which appear only once. Source material: peripheral blood. The receptor set was obtained from a man aged 50 to 60 who had recovered from COVID-19.

The chain couples TRBV27 to TRBJ1-4, with D uncertain. The CDR3 has 15 residues. Germline CDR1 reads MNHEY; CDR2 reads SMNVEV (reference sequence). V gave up 8 bases and J gave up 0 bases, with 13 bases separating them. The CDR3 loop reads CASQIWTATNEKLFF. The CDR3 DNA reads TGTGCCAGCCAAATTTGGACTGCAACTAATGAAAAACTGTTTTTT. Full variable domain (remainder filled in from reference TRBV27 and TRBJ1-4): EAQVTQNPRYLITVTGKKLTVTCSQNMNHEYMSWYRQDPGLGLRQIYYSMNVEVTDKGDVPEGYKVSRKEKRNFPLILESPSPNQTSLYFCASQIWTATNEKLFFGSGTQLSVL.

This clone was seen only once. V and J are TRBV29-1 and TRBJ1-4; the D gene is possibly TRBD1 (6 bases). V gave up 7 bases and J gave up 7 bases, with 19 bases separating them. The CDR3 consists of 14 residues. Germline V CDR1 and CDR2: SQVTM, ANQGSEA. The CDR3 sequence is CSATPGGRAEKLFF. The DNA for the CDR3 is TGCAGCGCTACCCCCGGGGGGCGCGCTGAAAAACTGTTTTTT. The variable domain in full, with the rest retrieved from reference TRBV29-1 and TRBJ1-4, is SAVISQKPSRDICQRGTSLTIQCQVDSQVTMMFWYRQQPGQSLTLIATANQGSEATYESGFVIDKFPISRPNLTFSTLTVSNMSPEDSSIYLCSATPGGRAEKLFFGSGTQLSVL.

V gene TRBV19 combines with J gene TRBJ2-7; perhaps TRBD1 as D (6 bases). Germline V gene lookup returns CDR1 LNHDA and CDR2 SQIVND (reference sequence). Trimming left V 4 bases short and J 0 bases short, with 10 bases between. The CDR3 has 14 amino acids. CDR3 coding DNA: TGTGCCAGTAGTACGTTACAGGGCTCCTACGAGCAGTACTTC. Its protein is CASSTLQGSYEQYF.

The genes are TRBV5-4 and TRBJ1-2; 8 bases match TRBD1. This CDR3 is 13 amino acids long. V lost 4 bases and J lost 4; bases outside the gene matches: 3. Germline lookup yields CDR1 SGHNT and CDR2 YYREEE (reference sequence). The CDR3 DNA sequence: TGTGCCAGCAGCGGTGGACAGGGCTATGGCTACACCTTC. Protein product: CASSGGQGYGYTF.

CDR3 protein: CSVEDPELAGPTYQETQYF. In nucleotides, the CDR3 is TGCAGCGTTGAAGATCCAGAGCTAGCGGGGCCAACGTACCAAGAGACCCAGTACTTC. This chain connects TRBV29-1 to TRBJ2-5; 9 bases are a match to TRBD2. Trimming cost V 0 bases and J 0 bases; bases outside gene matches: 14. The CDR3 contains 19 residues. Looked up from germline, CDR1 is SQVTM and CDR2 is ANQGSEA.